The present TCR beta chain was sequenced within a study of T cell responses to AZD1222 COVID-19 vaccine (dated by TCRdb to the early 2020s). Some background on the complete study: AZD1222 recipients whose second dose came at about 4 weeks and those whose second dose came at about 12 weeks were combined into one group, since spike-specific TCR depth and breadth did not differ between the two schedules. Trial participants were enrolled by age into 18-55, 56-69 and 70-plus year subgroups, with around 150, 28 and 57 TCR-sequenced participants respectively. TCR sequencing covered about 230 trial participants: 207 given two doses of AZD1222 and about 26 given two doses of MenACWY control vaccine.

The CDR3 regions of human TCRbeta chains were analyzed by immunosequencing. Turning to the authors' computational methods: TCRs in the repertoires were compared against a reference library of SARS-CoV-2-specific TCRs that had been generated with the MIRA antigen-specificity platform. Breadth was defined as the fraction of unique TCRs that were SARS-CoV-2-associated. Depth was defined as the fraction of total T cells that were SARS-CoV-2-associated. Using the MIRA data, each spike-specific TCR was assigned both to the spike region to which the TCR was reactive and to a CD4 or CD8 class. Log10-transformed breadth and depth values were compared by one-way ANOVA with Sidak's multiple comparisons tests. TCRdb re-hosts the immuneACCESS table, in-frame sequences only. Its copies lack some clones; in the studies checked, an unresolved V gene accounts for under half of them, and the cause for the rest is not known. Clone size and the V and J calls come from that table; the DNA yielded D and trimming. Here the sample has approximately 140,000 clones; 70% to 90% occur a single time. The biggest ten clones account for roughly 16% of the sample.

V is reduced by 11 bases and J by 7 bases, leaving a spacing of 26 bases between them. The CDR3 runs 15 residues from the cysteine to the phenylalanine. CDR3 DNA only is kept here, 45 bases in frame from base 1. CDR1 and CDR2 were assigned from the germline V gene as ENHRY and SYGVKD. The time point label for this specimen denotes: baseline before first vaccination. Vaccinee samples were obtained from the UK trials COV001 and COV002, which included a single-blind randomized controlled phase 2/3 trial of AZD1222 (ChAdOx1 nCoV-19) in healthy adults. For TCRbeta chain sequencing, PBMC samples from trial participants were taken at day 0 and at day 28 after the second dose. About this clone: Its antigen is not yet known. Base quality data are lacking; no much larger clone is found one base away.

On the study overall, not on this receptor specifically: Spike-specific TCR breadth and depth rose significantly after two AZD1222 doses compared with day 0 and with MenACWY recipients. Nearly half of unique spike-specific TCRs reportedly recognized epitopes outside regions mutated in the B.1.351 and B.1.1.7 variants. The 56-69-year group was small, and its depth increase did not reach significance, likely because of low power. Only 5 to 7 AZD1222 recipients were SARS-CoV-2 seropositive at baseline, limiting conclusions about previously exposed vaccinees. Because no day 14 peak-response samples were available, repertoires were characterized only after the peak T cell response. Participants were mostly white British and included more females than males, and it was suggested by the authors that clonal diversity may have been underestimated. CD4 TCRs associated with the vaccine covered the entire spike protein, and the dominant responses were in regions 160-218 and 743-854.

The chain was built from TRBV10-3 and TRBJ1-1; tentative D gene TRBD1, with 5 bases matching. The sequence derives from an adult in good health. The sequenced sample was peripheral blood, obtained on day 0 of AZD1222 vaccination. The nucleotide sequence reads TGTGCCGCGTCGGGAAGGGAGGGAGGGGCCTTTGAAGCTTTCTTT. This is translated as CAASGREGGAFEAFF.